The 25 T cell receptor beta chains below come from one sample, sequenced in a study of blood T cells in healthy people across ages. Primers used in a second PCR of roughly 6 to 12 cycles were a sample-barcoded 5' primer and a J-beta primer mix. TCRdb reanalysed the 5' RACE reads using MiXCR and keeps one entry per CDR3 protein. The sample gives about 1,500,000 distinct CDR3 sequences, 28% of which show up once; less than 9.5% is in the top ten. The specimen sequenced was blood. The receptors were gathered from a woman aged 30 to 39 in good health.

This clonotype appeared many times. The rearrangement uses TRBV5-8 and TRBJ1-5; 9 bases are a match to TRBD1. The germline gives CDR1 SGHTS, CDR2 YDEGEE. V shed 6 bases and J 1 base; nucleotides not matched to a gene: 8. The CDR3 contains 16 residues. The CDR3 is CASTEDRGLSNQPQHF. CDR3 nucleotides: TGTGCCAGCACCGAGGACAGGGGATTGAGCAATCAGCCCCAGCATTTT.

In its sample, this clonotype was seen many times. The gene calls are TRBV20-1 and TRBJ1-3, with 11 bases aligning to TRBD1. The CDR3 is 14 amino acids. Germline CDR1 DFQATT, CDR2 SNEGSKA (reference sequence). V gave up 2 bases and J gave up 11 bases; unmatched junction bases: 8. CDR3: CSARPGTGGLAIYF. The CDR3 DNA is TGCAGTGCTAGACCCGGGACAGGGGGGCTCGCCATATATTTT.

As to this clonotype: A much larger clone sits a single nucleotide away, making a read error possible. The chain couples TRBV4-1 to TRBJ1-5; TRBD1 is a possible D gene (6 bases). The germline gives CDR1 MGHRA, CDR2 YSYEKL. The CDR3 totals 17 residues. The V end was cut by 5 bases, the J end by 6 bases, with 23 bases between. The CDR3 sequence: CASSEGVGRGASQPQHF. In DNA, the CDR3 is TGCGCCAGCAGCGAGGGGGTCGGACGGGGGGCGTCTCAGCCCCAGCATTTT.

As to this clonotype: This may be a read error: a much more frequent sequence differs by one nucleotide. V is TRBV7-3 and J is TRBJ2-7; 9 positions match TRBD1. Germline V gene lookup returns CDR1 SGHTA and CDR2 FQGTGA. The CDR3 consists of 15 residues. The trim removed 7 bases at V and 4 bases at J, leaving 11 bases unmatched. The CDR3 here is CASNSGQGKAYEQYF. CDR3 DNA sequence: TGTGCCAGCAACTCGGGACAGGGCAAAGCGTACGAGCAGTACTTC.

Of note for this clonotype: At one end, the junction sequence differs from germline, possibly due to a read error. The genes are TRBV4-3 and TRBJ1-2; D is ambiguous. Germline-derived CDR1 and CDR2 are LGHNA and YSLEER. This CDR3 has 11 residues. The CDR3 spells CASSQGTGHTF. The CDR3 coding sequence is TGCGCCAGCAGCCAAGGGACTGGCCACACCTTC.

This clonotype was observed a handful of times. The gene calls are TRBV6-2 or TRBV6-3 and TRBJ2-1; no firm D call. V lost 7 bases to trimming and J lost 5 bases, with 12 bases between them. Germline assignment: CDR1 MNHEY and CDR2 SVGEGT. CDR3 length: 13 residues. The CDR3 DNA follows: TGTGCCAGCACCGACCCCGGCCACAATGAGCAGTTCTTC. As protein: CASTDPGHNEQFF.

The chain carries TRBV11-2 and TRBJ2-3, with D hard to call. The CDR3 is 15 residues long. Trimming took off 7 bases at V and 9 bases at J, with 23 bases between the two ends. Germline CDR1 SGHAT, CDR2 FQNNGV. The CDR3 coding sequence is TGTGCCAGCACCACCCTCGGCCAGTCAGTCGGAACGCAGTATTTT. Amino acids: CASTTLGQSVGTQYF.

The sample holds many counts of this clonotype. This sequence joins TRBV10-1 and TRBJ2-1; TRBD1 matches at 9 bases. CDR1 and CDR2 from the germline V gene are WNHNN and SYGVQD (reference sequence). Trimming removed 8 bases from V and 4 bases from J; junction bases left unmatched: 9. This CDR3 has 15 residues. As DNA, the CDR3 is TGCGCCAGCTCACCGGGGGGACAGGGATACAATGAGCAGTTCTTC. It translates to CASSPGGQGYNEQFF.

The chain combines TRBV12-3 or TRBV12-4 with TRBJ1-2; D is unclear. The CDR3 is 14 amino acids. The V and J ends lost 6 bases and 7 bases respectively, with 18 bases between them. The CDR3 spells CASSHTLYRRGYTF. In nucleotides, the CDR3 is TGTGCCAGCAGCCATACCCTGTACCGGCGTGGCTACACCTTC.

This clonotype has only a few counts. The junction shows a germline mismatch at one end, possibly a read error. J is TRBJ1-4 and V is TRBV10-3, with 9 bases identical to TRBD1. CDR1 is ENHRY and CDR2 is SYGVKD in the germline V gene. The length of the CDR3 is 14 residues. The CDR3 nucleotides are TGTGCCATCAGTACACAGGGGGCGGGTGAAAAACCGTTTTTT. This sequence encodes CAISTQGAGEKPFF.

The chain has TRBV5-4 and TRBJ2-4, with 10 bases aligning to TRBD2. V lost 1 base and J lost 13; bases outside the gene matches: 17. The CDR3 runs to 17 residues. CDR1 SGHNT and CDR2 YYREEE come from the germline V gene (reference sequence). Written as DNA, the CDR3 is TGTGCCAGCAGCTTGAATCCGACTAGCGGGTATATTTCGGAGCAGTACTTC. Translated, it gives CASSLNPTSGYISEQYF.

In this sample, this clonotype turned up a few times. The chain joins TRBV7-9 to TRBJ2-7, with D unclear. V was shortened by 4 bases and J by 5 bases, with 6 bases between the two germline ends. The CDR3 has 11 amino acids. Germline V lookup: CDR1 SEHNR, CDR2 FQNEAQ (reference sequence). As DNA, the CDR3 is TGTGCCAGCAGCTCCATTAACGAGCAGTACTTC. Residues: CASSSINEQYF.

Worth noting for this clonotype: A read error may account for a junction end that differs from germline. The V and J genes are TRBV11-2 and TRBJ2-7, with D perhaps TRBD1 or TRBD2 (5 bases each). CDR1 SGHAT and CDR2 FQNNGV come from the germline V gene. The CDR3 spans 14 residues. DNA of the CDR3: TGTGCCGGCAGCTTAGCAGCCAGGGAGTACGAGCAGTACTTC. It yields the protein CAGSLAAREYEQYF.

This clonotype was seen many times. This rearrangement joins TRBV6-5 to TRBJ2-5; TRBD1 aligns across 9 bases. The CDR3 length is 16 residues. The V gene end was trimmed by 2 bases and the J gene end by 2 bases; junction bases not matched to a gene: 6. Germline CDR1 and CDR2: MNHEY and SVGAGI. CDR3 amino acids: CASSYLTGTGQETQYF. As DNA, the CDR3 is TGTGCCAGCAGTTACCTTACCGGGACAGGGCAAGAGACCCAGTACTTC.

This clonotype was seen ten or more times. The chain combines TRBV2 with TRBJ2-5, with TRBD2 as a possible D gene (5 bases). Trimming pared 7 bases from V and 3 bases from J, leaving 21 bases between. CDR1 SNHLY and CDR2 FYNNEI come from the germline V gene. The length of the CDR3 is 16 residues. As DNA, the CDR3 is TGTGCCAGCACCCCCGCTCCCGGGGTTGGGGAAGAGACCCAGTACTTC. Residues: CASTPAPGVGEETQYF. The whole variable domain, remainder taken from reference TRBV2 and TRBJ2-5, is EPEVTQTPSHQVTQMGQEVILRCVPISNHLYFYWYRQILGQKVEFLVSFYNNEISEKSEIFDDQFSVERPDGSNFTLKIRSTKLEDSAMYFCASTPAPGVGEETQYFGPGTRLLVL.

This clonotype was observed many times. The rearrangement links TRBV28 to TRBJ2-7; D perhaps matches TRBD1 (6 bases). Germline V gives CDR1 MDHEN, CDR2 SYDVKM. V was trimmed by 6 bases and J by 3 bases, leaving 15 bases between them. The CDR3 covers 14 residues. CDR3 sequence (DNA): TGTGCCAGCAGCCCCGACCACAGGGTCTACGAGCAGTACTTC. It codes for CASSPDHRVYEQYF.

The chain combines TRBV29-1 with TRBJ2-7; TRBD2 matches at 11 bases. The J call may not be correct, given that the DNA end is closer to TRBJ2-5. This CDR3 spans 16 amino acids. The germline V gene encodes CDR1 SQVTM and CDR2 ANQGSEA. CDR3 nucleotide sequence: TGCAGCGTTGAAGATCTGGGACTAGCGGTGTTGGAGACCCAGTACTTC. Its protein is CSVEDLGLAVLETQYF.

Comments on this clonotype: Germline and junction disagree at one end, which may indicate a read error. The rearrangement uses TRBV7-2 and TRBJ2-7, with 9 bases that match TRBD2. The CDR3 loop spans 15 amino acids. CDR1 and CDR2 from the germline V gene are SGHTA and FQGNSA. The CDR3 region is CASSPVAGVSHEQYF. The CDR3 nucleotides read TGTGCCAGCAGCCCCGTAGCGGGAGTCTCCCACGAGCAGTACTTC.

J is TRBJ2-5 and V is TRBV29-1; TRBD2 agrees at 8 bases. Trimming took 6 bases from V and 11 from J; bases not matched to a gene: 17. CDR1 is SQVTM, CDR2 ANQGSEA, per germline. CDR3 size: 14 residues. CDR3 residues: CSVARGGSGNEQYF. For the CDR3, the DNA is TGCAGCGTCGCACGGGGGGGCTCGGGCAATGAGCAGTACTTC. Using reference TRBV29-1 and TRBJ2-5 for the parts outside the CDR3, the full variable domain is SAVISQKPSRDICQRGTSLTIQCQVDSQVTMMFWYRQQPGQSLTLIATANQGSEATYESGFVIDKFPISRPNLTFSTLTVSNMSPEDSSIYLCSVARGGSGNEQYFGPGTRLLVL.

As DNA, the CDR3 is TGTGCCAGCGCTTGGACAGGGGTCAATCAGCCCCAGCATTTT. Its translation is CASAWTGVNQPQHF. J is TRBJ1-5 and V is TRBV12-3 or TRBV12-4; TRBD1 agrees at 9 bases. V shed 8 bases and J 3 bases; nucleotides not matched to a gene: 5. The CDR3 length is 14 residues.

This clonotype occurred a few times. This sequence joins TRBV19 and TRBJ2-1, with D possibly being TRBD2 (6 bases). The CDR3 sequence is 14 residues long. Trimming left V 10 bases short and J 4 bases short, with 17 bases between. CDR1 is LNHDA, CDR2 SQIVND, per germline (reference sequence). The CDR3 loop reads CATRGRDSYNEQFF. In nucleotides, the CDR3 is TGTGCCACCAGAGGGCGGGACTCTTACAATGAGCAGTTCTTC.

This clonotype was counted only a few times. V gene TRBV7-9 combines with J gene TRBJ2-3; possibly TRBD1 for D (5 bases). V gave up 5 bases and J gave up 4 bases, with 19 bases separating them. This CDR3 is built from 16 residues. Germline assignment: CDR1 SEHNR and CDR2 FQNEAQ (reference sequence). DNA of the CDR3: TGTGCCAGCAGCAAAAGGGCTAGGGGTTGGGCAGATACGCAGTATTTT. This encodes CASSKRARGWADTQYF.

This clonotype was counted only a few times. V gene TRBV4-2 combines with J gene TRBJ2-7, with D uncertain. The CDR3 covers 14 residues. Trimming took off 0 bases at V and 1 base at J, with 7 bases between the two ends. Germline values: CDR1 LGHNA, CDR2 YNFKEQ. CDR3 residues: CASSQDPPSYEQYF. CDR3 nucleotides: TGTGCCAGCAGCCAAGATCCACCGTCCTACGAGCAGTACTTC.

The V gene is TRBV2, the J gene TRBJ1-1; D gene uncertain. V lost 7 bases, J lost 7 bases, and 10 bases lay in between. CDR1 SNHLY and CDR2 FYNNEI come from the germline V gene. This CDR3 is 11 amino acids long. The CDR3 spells CASKRDVEAFF. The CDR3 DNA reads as TGTGCCAGCAAGAGAGACGTTGAAGCTTTCTTT. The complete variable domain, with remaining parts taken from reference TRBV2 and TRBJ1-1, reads EPEVTQTPSHQVTQMGQEVILRCVPISNHLYFYWYRQILGQKVEFLVSFYNNEISEKSEIFDDQFSVERPDGSNFTLKIRSTKLEDSAMYFCASKRDVEAFFGQGTRLTVV.

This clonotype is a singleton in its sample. CDR3 DNA sequence: TGCAGTGCTAGACTGACCGACATTCAGTACTTC. Translated, it gives CSARLTDIQYF. The gene calls are TRBV20-1 and TRBJ2-4, with D unclear. CDR3 size: 11 residues. Germline loops: CDR1 DFQATT, CDR2 SNEGSKA (reference sequence). V lost 2 bases and J 8 bases, leaving 7 bases between the germline ends.